This TCR beta chain was obtained from a study of T cells in Graves' hyperthyroidism and ophthalmopathy. Study-wide results and limits: The blood repertoire included most of the expanded thyroid clonotypes above 0.001. Ophthalmopathy was separated from stable hyperthyroidism by a 13 V-J model.

RNA transcripts served as the template for amplifying TCR beta CDR3 regions. A set of HTBI primers served as the primers for a first-round RT-PCR of the TCR CDR3. From the multiplex PCR reads, TCRdb called clonotypes with MiXCR, one entry per CDR3 protein. The sample has 500,000 to 750,000 distinct CDR3 sequences; 12% to 15% are singletons. The CDR3 contains 12 residues. Trimming stripped 2 bases from V and 5 bases from J, with 5 bases between. From germline, CDR1 is SEHNR and CDR2 FQNEAQ (reference sequence). The table lists this clonotype with many counts. Antigen unknown. Patients affected by ophthalmopathy presented a Clinical Activity Score of at least 3, a NOSPECS grade of at least 4, and disease duration below 3 months. Diagnoses rested on clinical symptoms, serum thyroxine and TRAb, thyroid ultrasound and orbital computed tomography.

This sequence originates from a woman in her late teens or twenties with Graves' ophthalmopathy. Source material: blood. The genes are TRBV7-9 and TRBJ2-3; D not certain. For the CDR3, the DNA is TGTGCCAGCAGCTTAACGGAAGATACGCAGTATTTT. Translating it yields CASSLTEDTQYF.